This entry lists 8 T cell receptor beta chains sequenced from one sample in a study of glioma-infiltrating T cells after dendritic cell vaccination. The repertoire was sequenced with immunoSEQ multiplex PCR; TCRdb's copy has only in-frame clones and lacks some. The table includes around 60,000 clones, more than 75% detected once. Time point here: after dendritic cell vaccination, including at tumor progression/relapse. This material consisted of blood, taken after dendritic cell vaccination. All receptors derive from a human donor with glioblastoma.

V and J are TRBV18 and TRBJ2-7, with a possible D match to TRBD1 (6 bases). V was shortened by 4 bases and J by 5 bases, with 9 bases between the two germline ends. From germline, CDR1 is KGHSH and CDR2 LQKENI. The CDR3 consists of 12 residues. CDR3 nucleotide sequence: TGTGCCAGCTCACTACAGGGCCACGAGCAGTACTTC. It specifies CASSLQGHEQYF.

V and J are TRBV19 and TRBJ1-2; no clear D. Trimming stripped 6 bases from V and 0 bases from J, with 14 bases between. The CDR3 length is 15 residues. CDR1 and CDR2 (germline): LNHDA, SQIVND (reference sequence). The CDR3 nucleotides read TGTGCCAGTAGCACGACTGTATTAGCTAACTATGGCTACACCTTC. Translated: CASSTTVLANYGYTF.

V usage is TRBV7-8 and J usage is TRBJ1-1; the D gene is possibly TRBD1 (6 bases). Germline assignment: CDR1 SGHVS and CDR2 FQNEAQ. Trimming removed 3 bases at V and 4 bases at J, with 21 bases between. The CDR3 consists of 17 residues. The CDR3 is CASSFDPKQGGSTEAFF. The CDR3 nucleotides are TGTGCCAGCAGCTTCGACCCAAAACAGGGCGGGAGCACTGAAGCTTTCTTT.

The CDR3 DNA sequence: TGCGCCAGCAGTGAGTCAGCAGGAACAATTCAGTACTTC. Translated, it gives CASSESAGTIQYF. The chain carries TRBV10-2 and TRBJ2-4; D gene unclear. Germline V gives CDR1 WSHSY, CDR2 SAAADI. Trimming took 0 bases from V and 10 from J, leaving 10 bases between them. This CDR3 is built from 13 residues.

The chain joins TRBV7-2 to TRBJ2-7, with TRBD1 as a possible D gene (6 bases). The CDR3 runs to 16 residues. V gave up 1 base and J gave up 2 bases, with 15 bases separating them. Germline-derived CDR1 and CDR2 are SGHTA and FQGNSA. The CDR3 here is CASSLVGSGAPYEQYF. The CDR3 nucleotides are TGTGCCAGCAGCTTAGTTGGGTCAGGGGCCCCCTACGAGCAGTACTTC.

This chain connects TRBV4-1 to TRBJ2-3; TRBD1 matches 10 bases. The CDR3 runs to 16 residues. Germline CDR1 is MGHRA and CDR2 is YSYEKL. V lost 3 bases to trimming and J lost 7 bases; unmatched junction nucleotides: 10. The CDR3 region is CASSQGDRGFIHTQYF. The DNA of the CDR3 is TGCGCCAGCAGCCAGGGGGACAGGGGTTTTATACATACGCAGTATTTT.

The chain recombines TRBV4-3 with TRBJ2-7, with a weak D call TRBD1 (5 bases). The V end lost 1 base, the J end lost 0 bases, and 7 bases lay between the germline ends. Germline lookup yields CDR1 LGHNA and CDR2 YSLEER. The CDR3 totals 14 residues. The CDR3 DNA reads TGCGCCAGCAGCCAAGGGACAAGCTCCTACGAGCAGTACTTC. This gives the protein CASSQGTSSYEQYF.

The count of this clone is one. The V gene is TRBV5-1, the J gene TRBJ2-3; 8 bases are a match to TRBD1. CDR3 length equals 17 residues. Germline CDR1 and CDR2: SGHRS and YFSETQ. V trimming: 5 bases; J trimming: 2 bases; junction bases outside the gene matches: 13. This CDR3 reads CASRFMTGVGTTDTQYF. The CDR3 coding sequence is TGCGCCAGCAGGTTTATGACAGGGGTGGGTACCACAGATACGCAGTATTTT.